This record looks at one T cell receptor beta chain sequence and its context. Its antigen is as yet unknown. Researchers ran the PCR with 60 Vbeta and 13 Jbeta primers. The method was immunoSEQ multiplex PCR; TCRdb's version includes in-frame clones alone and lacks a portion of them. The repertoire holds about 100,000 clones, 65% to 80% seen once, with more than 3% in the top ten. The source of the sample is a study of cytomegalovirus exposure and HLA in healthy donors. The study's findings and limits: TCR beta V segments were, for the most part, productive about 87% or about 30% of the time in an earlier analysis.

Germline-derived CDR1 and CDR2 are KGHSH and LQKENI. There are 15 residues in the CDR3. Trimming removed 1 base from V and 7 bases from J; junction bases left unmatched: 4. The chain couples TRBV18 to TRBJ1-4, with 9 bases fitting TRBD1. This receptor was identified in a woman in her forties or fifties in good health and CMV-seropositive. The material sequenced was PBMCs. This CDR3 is CASSPRTGQGEKLFF. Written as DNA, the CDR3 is TGTGCCAGCTCACCACGGACGGGACAGGGTGAAAAACTGTTTTTT. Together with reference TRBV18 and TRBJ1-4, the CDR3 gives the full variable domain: NAGVMQNPRHLVRRRGQEARLRCSPMKGHSHVYWYRQLPEEGLKFMVYLQKENIIDESGMPKERFSAEFPKEGPSILRIQQVVRGDSAAYFCASSPRTGQGEKLFFGSGTQLSVL.